The entry that follows covers one TCR beta chain sequence. A read error may produce the germline difference seen at one junction end. The sample belongs to a study of immune characterization of retroperitoneal liposarcoma. Germline V gene sequence: CDR1 MNHEY, CDR2 SMNVEV (reference sequence). The CDR3 loop spans 14 amino acids. TCRdb reprocessed the PCR reads with MiXCR, giving one entry per CDR3 protein. The sample has 9,500 to 12,000 distinct CDR3 sequences; around 24% are singletons. This clonotype was obtained from a female donor with retroperitoneal liposarcoma. The gene calls are TRBV27 and TRBJ2-1, with a tentative D call TRBD2 (6 bases). Sequencing was performed on tumor tissue. CDR3: CASSFGDSYNEHFF. In nucleotides, the CDR3 is TGTGCCAGCAGTTTTGGGGACTCCTACAATGAGCATTTCTTC.